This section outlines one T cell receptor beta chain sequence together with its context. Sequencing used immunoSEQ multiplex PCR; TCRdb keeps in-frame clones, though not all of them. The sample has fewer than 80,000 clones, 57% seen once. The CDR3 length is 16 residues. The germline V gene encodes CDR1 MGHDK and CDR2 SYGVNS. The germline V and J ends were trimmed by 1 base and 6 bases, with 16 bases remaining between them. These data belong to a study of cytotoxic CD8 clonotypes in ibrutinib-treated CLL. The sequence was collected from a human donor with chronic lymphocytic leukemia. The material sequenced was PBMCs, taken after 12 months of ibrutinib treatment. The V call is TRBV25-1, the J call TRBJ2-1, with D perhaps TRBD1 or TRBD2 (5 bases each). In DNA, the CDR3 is TGTGCCAGCAGTGAATCAGGGCCCAGAGGGGTCAATGAGCAGTTCTTC. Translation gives CASSESGPRGVNEQFF. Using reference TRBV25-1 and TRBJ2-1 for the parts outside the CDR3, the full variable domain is EADIYQTPRYLVIGTGKKITLECSQTMGHDKMYWYQQDPGMELHLIHYSYGVNSTEKGDLSSESTVSRIRTEHFPLTLESARPSHTSQYLCASSESGPRGVNEQFFGPGTRLTVL.